The 18 T cell receptor beta chains in this list originate from one sample, sequenced in a study of graft-versus-host responses after intestinal transplantation. Their antigen targets remain unknown. The method was immunoSEQ multiplex PCR; TCRdb's version includes in-frame clones alone and lacks a portion of them. The table has tens of thousands of clones, 85% to 95% seen once. The sequencing here drew on unstimulated CD8+ T cells sorted from spleen or lymph node cells, taken before transplant. These receptors all come from a human donor who was the organ donor for an intestinal transplant.

V usage is TRBV28 and J usage is TRBJ2-1; D may be TRBD2 (6 bases). Germline V gene data show CDR1 as MDHEN and CDR2 as SYDVKM. This CDR3 has 15 amino acids. The V and J ends lost 3 bases and 3 bases respectively, with 12 bases between them. The CDR3 here is CASSFGGTFYNEQFF. The CDR3 DNA reads TGTGCCAGCAGTTTCGGGGGAACCTTCTACAATGAGCAGTTCTTC. Looking up the rest from reference TRBV28 and TRBJ2-1 gives the full variable domain: DVKVTQSSRYLVKRTGEKVFLECVQDMDHENMFWYRQDPGLGLRLIYFSYDVKMKEKGDIPEGYSVSREKKERFSLILESASTNQTSMYLCASSFGGTFYNEQFFGPGTRLTVL.

The J gene is TRBJ1-3, the V gene TRBV11-2; D is perhaps TRBD1 (5 bases). Between the trimmed V and J ends, which lost 8 bases and 2 bases, there was a span of 22 bases. The CDR3 sequence is 17 residues long. CDR1 is SGHAT, CDR2 FQNNGV, per germline. The CDR3 sequence: CASFRGEGMSPGNTIYF. In nucleotides, the CDR3 is TGTGCCAGCTTCAGAGGGGAGGGAATGAGTCCTGGAAACACCATATATTTT.

This sequence joins TRBV6-1 and TRBJ1-1, with D unresolved. V shed 11 bases and J shed 5 bases, with 9 bases lying between them. The CDR3 is made up of 10 amino acids. CDR1 MNHNS and CDR2 SASEGT come from the germline V gene. The CDR3 spells CARTYTEAFF. CDR3 coding DNA: TGTGCCCGAACCTATACTGAAGCTTTCTTT.

The CDR3 spells CASSPSSRDRDLYLYEQYF. The CDR3 nucleotides are TGCGCCAGCAGCCCGAGCTCCCGGGACAGGGATCTTTACTTATACGAGCAGTACTTC. The chain recombines TRBV4-1 with TRBJ2-7; 9 positions agree with TRBD1. The CDR3 is 19 amino acids. The trim removed 4 bases at V and 4 bases at J, leaving 20 bases unmatched. CDR1 MGHRA and CDR2 YSYEKL come from the germline V gene.

This clone occurred once. The gene calls are TRBV6-5 and TRBJ2-2; 9 nucleotides agree with TRBD2. Trimming removed 8 bases from V and 4 bases from J; junction bases left unmatched: 8. The CDR3 covers 15 residues. Germline loops: CDR1 MNHEY, CDR2 SVGAGI. The DNA of the CDR3 is TGTGCCAGCGGGGCGGGGGGGCCCCCCACCGGGGAGCTGTTTTTT. Translating it yields CASGAGGPPTGELFF.

With regard to this clone: An end of the junction does not agree with germline; a read error may underlie this. V usage is TRBV7-7 and J usage is TRBJ2-7, with D maybe TRBD1 (6 bases). The CDR3 covers 13 residues. Germline V gene data show CDR1 as SSHAT and CDR2 as FNYEAQ (reference sequence). The CDR3 DNA follows: TGTGCTAGCAGCTTAGTCAGGGGCGAAGAGCAGTACTTC. Residues: CASSLVRGEEQYF.

The rearrangement joins TRBV19 to TRBJ1-1, with D unresolved. The CDR3 has 13 residues. Per germline, CDR1 LNHDA and CDR2 SQIVND (reference sequence). V was clipped by 4 bases and J by 1 base, with 7 bases between them. The CDR3 sequence: CASSRYGNTEAFF. In DNA, the CDR3 is TGTGCCAGTAGTAGGTACGGGAACACTGAAGCTTTCTTT.

This chain connects TRBV5-1 to TRBJ2-7; 7 positions match TRBD1. J was trimmed by 6 bases and V by 0 bases; bases with no gene match: 9. Germline V gene data show CDR1 as SGHRS and CDR2 as YFSETQ. The CDR3 contains 15 residues. DNA for the CDR3: TGCGCCAGCAGCTTGGGGACAGGTGTCCCCCTCGAGCAGTACTTC. This translates into CASSLGTGVPLEQYF.

The chain employs TRBV7-2 and TRBJ1-6, with TRBD1 matching over 7 bases. V lost 1 base and J lost 7; bases outside the gene matches: 10. In germline, CDR1 is SGHTA, CDR2 FQGNSA. The CDR3 runs 17 residues. The CDR3 sequence is CASSLGLQGVGNSPLHF. The CDR3 DNA sequence: TGTGCCAGCAGCTTAGGTCTCCAGGGGGTGGGGAATTCACCCCTCCACTTT.

The chain recombines TRBV14 with TRBJ2-7, with 12 bases that match TRBD2. V shed 4 bases, J shed 2 bases, and the junction held 6 bases outside the gene matches. CDR3 length: 16 residues. CDR1 SGHDN and CDR2 FVKESK come from the germline V gene. The CDR3 reads CASSPRTSGDTYEQYF. CDR3 sequence (DNA): TGTGCCAGCAGCCCCCGGACTAGCGGGGATACCTACGAGCAGTACTTC.

J is TRBJ1-2 and V is TRBV7-9; D not certain. V dropped 2 bases and J dropped 5 bases, with 9 bases sitting between them. The germline V gene encodes CDR1 SEHNR and CDR2 FQNEAQ (reference sequence). This CDR3 comprises 13 residues. CDR3 region: CASSLSDLYGYTF. The CDR3 bases are TGTGCCAGCAGCTTAAGCGACTTATATGGCTACACCTTC. The full variable domain, completed using reference TRBV7-9 and TRBJ1-2, is DTGVSQNPRHKITKRGQNVTFRCDPISEHNRLYWYRQTLGQGPEFLTYFQNEAQLEKSRLLSDRFSAERPKGSFSTLEIQRTEQGDSAMYLCASSLSDLYGYTFGSGTRLTVV.

The V call is TRBV7-9, the J call TRBJ2-7; 8 bases agree with TRBD1. The CDR3 contains 16 residues. CDR1 and CDR2 (germline): SEHNR, FQNEAQ (reference sequence). Trimming removed 4 bases from V and 4 bases from J; junction bases left unmatched: 12. CDR3 DNA: TGTGCCAGCAGCTCCGACTCCCATCGGACAGGGTACGAGCAGTACTTC. It encodes CASSSDSHRTGYEQYF.

The CDR3 region has the DNA TGTGCCAGCAGCTCGACCCGGGACAGTCAAGAGACCCAGTACTTC. It translates to CASSSTRDSQETQYF. The rearrangement joins TRBV7-9 to TRBJ2-5, with 7 positions matching TRBD1. Germline V lookup: CDR1 SEHNR, CDR2 FQNEAQ (reference sequence). V gave up 4 bases and J gave up 2 bases; unmatched junction bases: 7. CDR3 length: 15 amino acids. The variable domain in full, completed from reference TRBV7-9 and TRBJ2-5, reads DTGVSQNPRHKITKRGQNVTFRCDPISEHNRLYWYRQTLGQGPEFLTYFQNEAQLEKSRLLSDRFSAERPKGSFSTLEIQRTEQGDSAMYLCASSSTRDSQETQYFGPGTRLLVL.

V is TRBV15 and J is TRBJ2-7; TRBD1 aligns across 8 bases. Germline assignment: CDR1 LNHNV and CDR2 YYDKDF (reference sequence). The CDR3 loop spans 15 amino acids. The V segment lost 3 bases and the J segment 5 bases; nucleotides outside the gene matches: 9. CDR3 region: CATSRDREGLHEQYF. CDR3 sequence (DNA): TGTGCCACCAGCAGGGACAGGGAAGGTCTCCACGAGCAGTACTTC.

This clone was detected only once. V usage is TRBV5-1 and J usage is TRBJ2-7; D not resolved. Germline V lookup: CDR1 SGHRS, CDR2 YFSETQ. Trimming removed 3 bases from V and 2 bases from J, with 12 bases in between. The CDR3 consists of 14 residues. Here the CDR3 DNA reads TGCGCCAGCAGCTCTGGCAGGATTACCTACGAGCAGTACTTC. Amino acids: CASSSGRITYEQYF.

CDR3: CARSLRARDRRYNEQFF. The CDR3 DNA is TGTGCCAGAAGCCTAAGAGCCCGGGACAGGCGGTACAATGAGCAGTTCTTC. This chain joins TRBV5-3 and TRBJ2-1; 8 bases match TRBD1. TRBV5-3 is reported as an ORF; its role is uncertain. The CDR3 length is 17 residues. Trimming at V came to 4 bases and at J to 4 bases, leaving 13 bases not matched to a gene.

Only a few counts were recorded for this clone. Here the CDR3 reads CASSLHITGELFF. CDR3 bases: TGTGCCAGCAGCTTGCACATCACCGGGGAGCTGTTTTTT. The V call is TRBV5-6, the J call TRBJ2-2, with D uncertain. This CDR3 contains 13 residues. V lost 1 base, J lost 4 bases, and 5 bases lay in between. CDR1 SGHDT and CDR2 YYEEEE come from the germline V gene.

J is TRBJ2-5 and V is TRBV12-1; the DNA was not compared with TRBD1, the D call given in the table. The DNA end lines up better with TRBJ2-7; the J call may be wrong. TRBV12-1 is a documented pseudogene. The CDR3 consists of 20 residues. CDR3 region: CASSFSASGVDSVSSYEQYF. CDR3 sequence (DNA): TGTGCCAGCAGCTTTTCGGCTAGTGGAGTCGACAGTGTGAGCTCCTACGAGCAGTACTTC.